These 29 T cell receptor beta chains share one sample of origin, sequenced in a study of blood T cell repertoires in COVID-19. The protocol was immunoSEQ multiplex PCR, while the TCRdb copy is restricted to in-frame clones and leaves out a portion. Here the sample spans about 59,000 clones, around four fifths being singletons. The sequenced sample was peripheral blood. The origin of the receptors is an older woman with acute or convalescent COVID-19.

The rearrangement links TRBV7-8 to TRBJ2-5, with D unclear. CDR1 and CDR2 from the germline V gene are SGHVS and FQNEAQ. This CDR3 contains 14 residues. V lost 1 base and J 2 bases, leaving 8 bases between the germline ends. The CDR3 DNA follows: TGTGCCAGCAGCTTAGATCGGAGACAAGAGACCCAGTACTTC. Protein sequence: CASSLDRRQETQYF. Drawing the rest from reference TRBV7-8 and TRBJ2-5, the complete variable domain is GAGVSQSPRYKVAKRGQDVALRCDPISGHVSLFWYQQALGQGPEFLTYFQNEAQLDKSGLPSDRFFAERPEGSVSTLKIQRTQQEDSAVYLCASSLDRRQETQYFGPGTRLLVL.

The V gene is TRBV6-1, the J gene TRBJ2-7; tentative D call: TRBD1 (6 bases). The CDR3 runs 16 residues. Trimming cost V 0 bases and J 4 bases, with 16 bases left between them. Germline CDR1 is MNHNS and CDR2 is SASEGT. The CDR3 is CASSEAGQLGAYEQYF. CDR3 DNA sequence: TGTGCCAGCAGTGAAGCCGGACAGCTTGGAGCGTACGAGCAGTACTTC.

This sequence joins TRBV4-1 and TRBJ2-2, with D possibly TRBD1 on 5 matching bases. The germline CDR1 and CDR2 sequences are MGHRA and YSYEKL. The ends were cut back, 0 bases at V and 4 bases at J, with 12 bases in the middle. The CDR3 extends over 16 amino acids. DNA for the CDR3: TGCGCCAGCAGCCAAGAAGGGGTTATGGGCACCGGGGAGCTGTTTTTT. Protein sequence: CASSQEGVMGTGELFF.

This clone has a single count. V and J are TRBV23-1 and TRBJ1-1; D gene uncertain. TRBV23-1 is sorted into the ORF group, with uncertain function. V lost 3 bases to trimming and J lost 2 bases, with 16 bases between them. The CDR3 extends over 16 amino acids. The DNA of the CDR3 is TGCGCCAGCAGTCAGGAGGAGGGCAGATCAAACACTGAAGCTTTCTTT. Translation gives CASSQEEGRSNTEAFF.

This rearrangement joins TRBV5-5 to TRBJ2-1; possible D gene TRBD2, 5 bases. The CDR3 extends over 14 amino acids. Germline CDR1 reads SGHKS; CDR2 reads YYEKEE (reference sequence). V was trimmed by 2 bases and J by 16 bases, leaving 22 bases between them. CDR3 amino acids: CASSFNPSGYPLFF. CDR3 DNA sequence: TGTGCCAGCAGCTTTAATCCTTCGGGGTATCCGCTTTTCTTC.

The V call is TRBV28, the J call TRBJ1-1; D gene unclear. Trimming stripped 10 bases from V and 1 base from J, with 10 bases between. CDR1 is MDHEN, CDR2 SYDVKM, per germline. The length of the CDR3 is 12 residues. The CDR3 protein is CATDTQNTEAFF. CDR3 coding DNA: TGTGCCACCGACACGCAGAACACTGAAGCTTTCTTT. Combining the CDR3 with reference TRBV28 and TRBJ1-1 gives the whole variable domain DVKVTQSSRYLVKRTGEKVFLECVQDMDHENMFWYRQDPGLGLRLIYFSYDVKMKEKGDIPEGYSVSREKKERFSLILESASTNQTSMYLCATDTQNTEAFFGQGTRLTVV.

V gene TRBV28 combines with J gene TRBJ1-5; D call uncertain. Trimming took off 3 bases at V and 4 bases at J, with 10 bases between the two ends. This CDR3 has 14 amino acids. Germline V gives CDR1 MDHEN, CDR2 SYDVKM. CDR3 bases: TGTGCCAGCAGTTTGACCGGGTTTAATCAGCCCCAGCATTTT. Protein sequence: CASSLTGFNQPQHF.

The chain links TRBV2 to TRBJ2-7, with 9 bases aligning to TRBD1. In germline, CDR1 is SNHLY, CDR2 FYNNEI. The CDR3 runs to 14 residues. V dropped 8 bases and J dropped 6; count of bases not matched to a gene: 11. The CDR3 loop reads CASGLTIQGAEQYF. The CDR3, as DNA: TGTGCCAGCGGGCTCACTATACAGGGGGCCGAGCAGTACTTC.

The table lists this clone with a count of one. This chain uses TRBV2 with TRBJ2-7, with D maybe TRBD1 (6 bases). The germline V gene encodes CDR1 SNHLY and CDR2 FYNNEI. Between the trimmed V and J ends, which lost 5 bases and 4 bases, there was a span of 12 bases. The CDR3 contains 13 residues. DNA of the CDR3: TGTGCCAGCAGTTCTGACAGGCCTTACGAGCAGTACGTC. This codes for CASSSDRPYEQYV.

The rearrangement uses TRBV18 and TRBJ2-7, with D possibly TRBD2 on 7 matching bases. The V gene's germline CDR1 is KGHSH and CDR2 LQKENI. The CDR3 is 16 amino acids. V gave up 1 base and J gave up 3 bases, with 16 bases separating them. The chain's CDR3 is CASSPRGGQGSYEQYV. CDR3 nucleotide sequence: TGTGCCAGCTCACCACGGGGGGGCCAGGGGAGCTACGAGCAGTACGTC.

The J gene is TRBJ2-1, the V gene TRBV18; weak D call: TRBD2 (7 bases). Looked up from germline, CDR1 is KGHSH and CDR2 is LQKENI. The CDR3 extends over 15 amino acids. V was cut by 3 bases and J by 5 bases, with 14 bases left in between. The DNA of the CDR3 is TGTGCCAGCTCACCCCGGGCGGGGGCAAACAATGAGCAGTTCTTC. Translation: CASSPRAGANNEQFF. The complete variable domain, with remaining parts taken from reference TRBV18 and TRBJ2-1, reads NAGVMQNPRHLVRRRGQEARLRCSPMKGHSHVYWYRQLPEEGLKFMVYLQKENIIDESGMPKERFSAEFPKEGPSILRIQQVVRGDSAAYFCASSPRAGANNEQFFGPGTRLTVL.

This sequence joins TRBV24-1 and TRBJ2-3, with a possible D match to TRBD1 (6 bases). Germline V gene data show CDR1 as KGHDR and CDR2 as SFDVKD. V lost 5 bases to trimming and J lost 1 base, with 21 bases between them. This CDR3 contains 18 residues. CDR3 nucleotides: TGTGCCACCAGTGCCCTTTCACACCTACAGGGTGGCACAGATACGCAGTATTTT. It is translated as CATSALSHLQGGTDTQYF.

This sequence joins TRBV20-1 and TRBJ1-2; TRBD1 matches at 8 bases. V trimming: 3 bases; J trimming: 4 bases; junction bases outside the gene matches: 7. This CDR3 has 14 residues. Germline V lookup: CDR1 DFQATT, CDR2 SNEGSKA (reference sequence). The CDR3 nucleotides read TGCAGTGCTAGTACAGGGGGAATCAGCTATGGCTACACCTTC. Protein: CSASTGGISYGYTF.

The rearrangement links TRBV30 to TRBJ1-2; maybe TRBD1 (6 bases). Trimming took off 0 bases at V and 8 bases at J, with 28 bases between the two ends. The germline V gene encodes CDR1 GTSNPN and CDR2 SVGIG (reference sequence). This CDR3 has 18 residues. CDR3 amino acids: CAWSVGTGSPWYQGGYTF. The CDR3 nucleotides read TGTGCCTGGAGTGTAGGAACAGGGAGCCCCTGGTACCAGGGGGGCTACACCTTC.

This clone was counted ten times or more. The CDR3 sequence: CASSLQVENTEAFF. The DNA of the CDR3 is TGCGCCAGCAGCCTTCAGGTCGAGAACACTGAAGCTTTCTTT. The rearrangement joins TRBV5-1 to TRBJ1-1; D remains ambiguous. CDR3 length: 14 residues. The V end lost 4 bases, the J end lost 1 base, and 11 bases lay between the germline ends. The germline CDR1 and CDR2 sequences are SGHRS and YFSETQ.

The chain uses TRBV5-1 and TRBJ1-2; D is unresolved. This CDR3 has 13 residues. Germline CDR1 reads SGHRS; CDR2 reads YFSETQ. V gave up 4 bases and J gave up 4 bases, with 11 bases separating them. DNA for the CDR3: TGCGCCAGCAGCGGCCCGGGTAGCTATGGCTACACCTTC. It specifies CASSGPGSYGYTF.

The rearrangement uses TRBV3-1 (or the pseudogene TRBV3-2) and TRBJ1-2; the D gene is possibly TRBD1 (5 bases). CDR3 size: 14 residues. The V end was cut by 5 bases, the J end by 0 bases, with 10 bases between. CDR1 and CDR2 (germline): LGHDT, YNNKEL (reference sequence). This chain's CDR3 is CASSTGQPNYGYTF. In DNA, the CDR3 is TGTGCCAGCAGCACTGGACAACCTAACTATGGCTACACCTTC.

V is TRBV4-2 and J is TRBJ2-3; 10 bases match TRBD2. J gave up 1 base and V 2 bases, and 6 bases lay outside the gene matches. The germline V gene encodes CDR1 LGHNA and CDR2 YNFKEQ. This CDR3 comprises 17 residues. DNA of the CDR3: TGTGCCAGCAGCCAACGGTCTCTAGCGGGGGGCACAGATACGCAGTATTTT. Protein sequence: CASSQRSLAGGTDTQYF.

This chain connects TRBV30 to TRBJ1-2, with D unresolved. Germline CDR1 GTSNPN, CDR2 SVGIG (reference sequence). Trimming took 7 bases from V and 8 from J, leaving 8 bases between them. CDR3 length: 9 residues. The CDR3 sequence: CASRQGYTF. The CDR3 DNA reads TGTGCCTCCAGGCAGGGCTACACCTTC. The full variable domain, in which reference TRBV30 and TRBJ1-2 provide the parts outside the CDR3, is SQTIHQWPATLVQPVGSPLSLECTVEGTSNPNLYWYRQAAGRGLQLLFYSVGIGQISSEVPQNLSASRPQDRQFILSSKKLLLSDSGFYLCASRQGYTFGSGTRLTVV.

The chain has TRBV6-5 and TRBJ1-4; D is perhaps TRBD1 (6 bases). CDR3 length: 12 amino acids. Germline assignment: CDR1 MNHEY and CDR2 SVGAGI. V was shortened by 4 bases and J by 12 bases, with 12 bases between the two germline ends. CDR3 sequence reads: CASSFTGSELFF. CDR3 DNA: TGTGCCAGCAGTTTTACAGGGTCTGAACTGTTTTTT.

The chain employs TRBV30 and TRBJ1-5; 8 positions agree with TRBD1. The V gene's germline CDR1 is GTSNPN and CDR2 SVGIG (reference sequence). Trimming cost V 4 bases and J 4 bases; bases outside gene matches: 6. The CDR3 sequence is 14 residues long. The CDR3 reads CAWTHTGGNQPQHF. The CDR3 DNA is TGTGCCTGGACCCATACAGGGGGGAATCAGCCCCAGCATTTT.

The chain combines TRBV29-1 with TRBJ2-2, with D tentatively TRBD1 (5 bases). The CDR3 is 14 amino acids. V was shortened by 6 bases and J by 4 bases, with 15 bases between the two germline ends. Germline V lookup: CDR1 SQVTM, CDR2 ANQGSEA. The CDR3 spells CSVRLAGSTGELFF. Here the CDR3 DNA reads TGCAGCGTCAGACTCGCAGGGTCCACCGGGGAGCTGTTTTTT.

The genes are TRBV9 and TRBJ1-5, with 11 nucleotides matching TRBD1. The CDR3 is 16 residues long. After removal of 0 bases from V and 4 bases from J, the junction contained 3 bases not matched to a gene. CDR1 is SGDLS, CDR2 YYNGEE, per germline. The CDR3: CASSVDGTGGNQPQHF. For the CDR3, the DNA is TGTGCCAGCAGCGTAGACGGGACAGGGGGTAATCAGCCCCAGCATTTT.

The genes are TRBV6-5 and TRBJ1-6; 9 nucleotides match TRBD1. The CDR3 extends over 14 amino acids. Germline V lookup: CDR1 MNHEY, CDR2 SVGAGI. V shed 6 bases, J shed 6 bases, and the junction held 3 bases outside the gene matches. The CDR3 loop is CASRDRGTNSPLHF. For the CDR3, the DNA is TGTGCCAGCAGGGACAGGGGAACTAATTCACCCCTCCACTTT.

V usage is TRBV2 and J usage is TRBJ1-1, with a possible D match to TRBD1 (6 bases). From germline, CDR1 is SNHLY and CDR2 FYNNEI. The V end was cut by 5 bases, the J end by 0 bases, with 16 bases between. The length of the CDR3 is 16 residues. Written as DNA, the CDR3 is TGTGCCAGCAGTACACCCAGGGGAACCATGAACACTGAAGCTTTCTTT. It yields the protein CASSTPRGTMNTEAFF.

The sample holds many counts of this clone. The chain joins TRBV7-9 to TRBJ1-2; the D is unclear. This CDR3 is 13 amino acids long. V lost 2 bases to trimming and J lost 0 bases, with 4 bases between them. Per the germline V gene, CDR1 is SEHNR and CDR2 is FQNEAQ (reference sequence). CDR3 sequence (DNA): TGTGCCAGCAGCTTACCAGCTAACTATGGCTACACCTTC. Encoded protein: CASSLPANYGYTF.

The rearrangement uses TRBV24-1 and TRBJ2-1, with D tentatively TRBD2 (5 bases). From germline, CDR1 is KGHDR and CDR2 SFDVKD. This CDR3 comprises 15 residues. Trimming cost V 3 bases and J 0 bases, with 8 bases left between them. The CDR3 nucleotides read TGTGCCACCAGTGATCGGAGGAGCTCCTACAATGAGCAGTTCTTC. It specifies CATSDRRSSYNEQFF.

This clone was seen only once. The chain carries TRBV5-1 and TRBJ1-3; TRBD1 might be the D (5 bases). Trimming removed 5 bases from V and 5 bases from J, with 14 bases in between. The germline gives CDR1 SGHRS, CDR2 YFSETQ. The CDR3 covers 14 residues. The CDR3 DNA reads TGCGCCAGCAGTCCCGGGGGAGGCCGAAACACCATATATTTT. Translated: CASSPGGGRNTIYF.

This chain uses TRBV4-1 with TRBJ1-2, with TRBD1 identical over 10 bases. The CDR3 runs 14 residues. V was clipped by 0 bases and J by 6 bases; unmatched bases: 1. CDR1 and CDR2 from the germline V gene are MGHRA and YSYEKL. CDR3: CASSQDGTGDGYTF. In DNA form, the CDR3 reads TGCGCCAGCAGCCAAGACGGGACAGGGGATGGCTACACCTTC.